One TCR beta chain is described in this entry. Its specificity is not known. TCRdb re-called the RACE reads with MiXCR, one entry per CDR3 protein. The table records some 180,000 distinct CDR3 sequences, approximately 24% of them present only once. The time point here: patch test 3, about 24 weeks after DPC sensitization. Indicated treatment: therapeutic diphenylcyclopropenone sensitization with weekly scalp DPC. Blood collection happened ahead of applying each patch test. The source of the sample is a study of human T cells and chemical hapten exposure. Whole-study findings and limits: Significantly greater numbers of large CDR3 similarity clusters came from expanded TCRs than from controls.

V lost 7 bases and J lost 6, with 11 bases in between. The CDR3 extends over 12 amino acids. Germline V gives CDR1 SGHTA, CDR2 FQGNSA. This sequence was found in a woman aged 40 to 50 with alopecia areata. Some clones in this sample may be carry-over from other donors' samples. Here the sequenced sample was whole blood, taken in connection with sensitization to the hapten diphenylcyclopropenone (DPC). The chain employs TRBV7-2 and TRBJ2-3; D is unclear. The CDR3 is CASTPTADTQYF. As DNA, the CDR3 is TGTGCCAGCACCCCCACGGCTGATACGCAGTATTTT.